This entry concerns a single TCR beta chain. This sample stems from a study of control samples from healthy donors and cancer patients. Repertoires were generated with immunoSEQ multiplex PCR, while TCRdb's copy carries only in-frame clones and drops some. Here the sample spans around 90,000 clones, roughly 86% being singletons. Trimming pared 1 base from V and 0 bases from J, leaving 9 bases between. Germline V gene lookup returns CDR1 SGHTA and CDR2 FQGTGA. The CDR3 is made up of 15 amino acids. The clonotype was recovered from a man under 40 in good health. Sequenced input: blood. V usage is TRBV7-3 and J usage is TRBJ1-1; no firm D call. CDR3 sequence: CASSLSGVMNTEAFF. The CDR3 coding sequence is TGTGCCAGCAGCTTAAGTGGAGTCATGAACACTGAAGCTTTCTTT.